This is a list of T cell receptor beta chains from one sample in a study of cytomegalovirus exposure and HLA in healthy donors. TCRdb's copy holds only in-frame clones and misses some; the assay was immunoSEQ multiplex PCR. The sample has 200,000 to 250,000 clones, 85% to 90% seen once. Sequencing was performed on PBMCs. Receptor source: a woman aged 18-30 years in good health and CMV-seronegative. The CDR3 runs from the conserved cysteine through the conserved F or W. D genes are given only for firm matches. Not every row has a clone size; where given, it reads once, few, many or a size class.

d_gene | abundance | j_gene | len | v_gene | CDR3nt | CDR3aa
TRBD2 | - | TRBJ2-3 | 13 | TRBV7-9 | TGTGCCACCCCCAGCGGGAGTACAGATACGCAGTATTTT | CATPSGSTDTQYF
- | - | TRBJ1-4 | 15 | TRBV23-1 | TGCGCCAGCAGTCAATCTTACAAAAGCGGTGAAAAACTGTTTTTT | CASSQSYKSGEKLFF
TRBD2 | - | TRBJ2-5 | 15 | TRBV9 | TGTGCCAGCAGCGTAGAAGCGGGAGGGCCAGAGACCCAGTACTTC | CASSVEAGGPETQYF
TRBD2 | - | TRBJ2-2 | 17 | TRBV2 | TGTGCCAGCAGTCCCATTAGCGGGAGGGCGGGGACCGGGGAGCTGTTTTTT | CASSPISGRAGTGELFF
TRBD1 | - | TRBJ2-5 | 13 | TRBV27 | TGTGCCAGCAGAACGGACAGGGGAGAGACCCAGTACTTC | CASRTDRGETQYF
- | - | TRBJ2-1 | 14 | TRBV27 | TGTGCCAGCAGCTCGGGACACACCTACGGTGAGCAGTTCTTC | CASSSGHTYGEQFF
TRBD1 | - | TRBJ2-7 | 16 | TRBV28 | TGTGCCAGCAGTTTTACTCCGGGACAGGGGCCCTACGAGCAGTACTTC | CASSFTPGQGPYEQYF
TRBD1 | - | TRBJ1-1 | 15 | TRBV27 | TGTGCCAGCAGTCCGCCAGGGGGCGGGTACACTGAAGCTTTCTTT | CASSPPGGGYTEAFF
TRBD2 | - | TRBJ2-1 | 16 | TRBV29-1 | TGCAGCGTTTGTGCCCCCGGGACTAGCGGGAGGGATGAGCAGTTCTTC | CSVCAPGTSGRDEQFF
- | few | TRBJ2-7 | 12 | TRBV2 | TGTGCCAGCAGAGACTACACCTACGAGCAGTACTTC | CASRDYTYEQYF
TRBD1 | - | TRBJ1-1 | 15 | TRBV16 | TGTGCCAGCAGCCAATGGGGACAGGGGATGACTGAAGCTTTCTTT | CASSQWGQGMTEAFF
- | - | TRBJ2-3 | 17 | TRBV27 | TGTGCCAGCAGTTTATTTCCGCGGGTTACTAGCACAGATACGCAGTATTTT | CASSLFPRVTSTDTQYF
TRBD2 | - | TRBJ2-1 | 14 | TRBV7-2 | TGTGCCAGCAGGTTAGAGGGACTAGGGTTTGAGCAGTTCTTC | CASRLEGLGFEQFF
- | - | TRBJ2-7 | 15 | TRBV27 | TGTGCCAGCAGTTTATCCCAGGGCCATTTATACGAGCAGTACTTC | CASSLSQGHLYEQYF
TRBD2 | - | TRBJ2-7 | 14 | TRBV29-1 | TGCAGCGTCCTAGGGGACTATAACTCCTACGAGCAGTACTTC | CSVLGDYNSYEQYF
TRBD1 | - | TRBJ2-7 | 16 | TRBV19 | TGTGCCAGTAGTGCGACCGGGACAGGTTGGGGCTACGAGCAGTACTTC | CASSATGTGWGYEQYF
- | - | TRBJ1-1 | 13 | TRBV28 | TGTGCCAGTGTCTACAGGAGGAACACTGAAGCTTTCTTT | CASVYRRNTEAFF
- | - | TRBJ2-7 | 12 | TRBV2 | TGTGCCAGCTCCAGGTCAAGTTACGAGCAGTACTTC | CASSRSSYEQYF
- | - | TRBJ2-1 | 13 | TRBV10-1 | TGCGCCAGCAGTCACGGTCTTGGCAATGAGCAGTTCTTC | CASSHGLGNEQFF
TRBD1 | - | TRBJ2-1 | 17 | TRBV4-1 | TGCGCCAGCAGCCGAAAGCCGGACAGGGCTGAGTACAATGAGCAGTTCTTC | CASSRKPDRAEYNEQFF
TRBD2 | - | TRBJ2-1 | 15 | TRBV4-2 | TGTGCCAGCAGCCTTTTTACTAGCGGGAGTGGTGAGCAGTTCTTC | CASSLFTSGSGEQFF
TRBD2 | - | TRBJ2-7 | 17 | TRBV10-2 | TGCGCCAGCAGTGAGTCGCCTGCCGGGACTATCCATTACGAGCAGTACTTC | CASSESPAGTIHYEQYF
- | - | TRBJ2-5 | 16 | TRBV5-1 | TGCGCCAGCAGCTTGGATGGCAGATCCGCAGAACGGACCCAGTACTTC | CASSLDGRSAERTQYF
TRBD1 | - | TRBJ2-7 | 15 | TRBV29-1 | TGCAGCGTTGCTAGACAGGGGGCAGGGTATCTCAAGCAGTACTTC | CSVARQGAGYLKQYF
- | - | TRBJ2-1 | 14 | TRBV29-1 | TGCAGCGCCGTGGACTTCTCTCTCTACAATGAGCAGTTCTTC | CSAVDFSLYNEQFF
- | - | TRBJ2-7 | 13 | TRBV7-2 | TGTGCCAGCAGCCCACCGCGGGGGCGCGAGCAGTACTTC | CASSPPRGREQYF
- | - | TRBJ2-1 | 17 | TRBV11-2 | TGTGCCAGCAGCTTAGTGAGGGCCCCCGGCTCCTACAATGAGCAGTTCTTC | CASSLVRAPGSYNEQFF
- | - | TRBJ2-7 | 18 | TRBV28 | TGTGCCAGCAGTTTCCCCTGGAGAGACCTCTCCATTTCCTACGAGCAGTACTTC | CASSFPWRDLSISYEQYF
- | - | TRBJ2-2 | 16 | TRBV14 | TGTGCCAGCAGCCGCATCGGCCCCCGGGGCACCGGGGAGCTGTTTTTT | CASSRIGPRGTGELFF
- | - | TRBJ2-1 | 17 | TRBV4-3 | TGCGCCAGCAGCCTGGCCCCGGGGAGCCAGTCCTACAATGAGCAGTTCTTC | CASSLAPGSQSYNEQFF
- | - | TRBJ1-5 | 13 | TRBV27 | TGTGCCAGTCAGGCTTATAGCAATCAGCCCCAGCATTTT | CASQAYSNQPQHF
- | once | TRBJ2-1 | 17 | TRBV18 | TGTGCCAGCTCACCACGAATTCAGTTAATCTCCTACAATGAGCAGTTCTTC | CASSPRIQLISYNEQFF
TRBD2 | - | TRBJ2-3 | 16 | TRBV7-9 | TGTGCCAGCAGCTTAGTTGTGAACAGCGGGGGAGATACGCAGTATTTT | CASSLVVNSGGDTQYF
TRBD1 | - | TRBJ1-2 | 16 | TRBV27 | TGTGCCAGCAGTCCTAGGCTCGACAGGGCGGACTATGGCTACACCTTC | CASSPRLDRADYGYTF
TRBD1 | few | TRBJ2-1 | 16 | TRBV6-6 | TGTGCCAGCAGTTACCCAAAGGGGGCTTCCTACAATGAGCAGTTCTTC | CASSYPKGASYNEQFF
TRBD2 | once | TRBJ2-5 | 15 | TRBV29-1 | TGCAGCGTTGAAGATCATGGACTAGGATCGGCGACCCAGTACTTC | CSVEDHGLGSATQYF
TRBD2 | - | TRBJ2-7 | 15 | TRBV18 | TGTGCCAGCTCCCACGGACTAGCGGGAATCAACGAGCAGTACTTC | CASSHGLAGINEQYF
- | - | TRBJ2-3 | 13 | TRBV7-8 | TGTGCCAGCAGTCCCTCTAGCACAGATACGCAGTATTTT | CASSPSSTDTQYF
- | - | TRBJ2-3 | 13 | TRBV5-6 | TGTGCCAGCAGCTTTTCAGGGGAAGATACGCAGTATTTT | CASSFSGEDTQYF
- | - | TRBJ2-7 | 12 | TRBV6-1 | TGTGCCAGCAGTTATTCGCGTTACGAGCAGTACTTC | CASSYSRYEQYF
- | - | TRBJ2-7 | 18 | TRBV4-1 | TGCGCCAGCAGCCAAGATTTCTTTAAGACAGGTAGTAGCTACGAGCAGTACTTC | CASSQDFFKTGSSYEQYF
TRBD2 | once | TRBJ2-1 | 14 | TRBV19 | TGTGCCAGTAGTAGCGGGAGGGTAGTAAATGAGCAGTTCTTC | CASSSGRVVNEQFF
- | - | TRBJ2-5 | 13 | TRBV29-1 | TGCAGCGTTGGGCTCCAGAAACAAGAGACCCAGTACTTC | CSVGLQKQETQYF
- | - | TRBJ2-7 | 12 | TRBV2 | TGTGCCAGCAGCCGGCGGGCCCCGGAGCAGTACTTC | CASSRRAPEQYF
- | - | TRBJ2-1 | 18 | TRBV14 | TGTGCCAGCAGCCAAGTACCGATCTCGGGGACTTGGGGGAATGAGCAGTTCTTC | CASSQVPISGTWGNEQFF
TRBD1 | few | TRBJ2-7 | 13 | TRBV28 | TGTGCCAGCAGGACAGGGTTTCCAGACGAGCAGTACTTC | CASRTGFPDEQYF
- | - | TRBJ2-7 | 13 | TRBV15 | TGTGCCACGGCAACAGACAGCTCCTACGAGCAGTACTTC | CATATDSSYEQYF
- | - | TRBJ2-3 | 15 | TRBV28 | TGTGCCAGCAGCCAAACTGGGGGACTCACAGATACGCAGTATTTT | CASSQTGGLTDTQYF
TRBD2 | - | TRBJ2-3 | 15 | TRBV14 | TGTGCCAGCAGCCAAGGGGTTAGCGGGTTGGATACGCAGTATTTT | CASSQGVSGLDTQYF
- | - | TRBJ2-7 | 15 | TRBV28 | TGTGCCAGCAGTTACCCTAGAAGAGACCACTACGAGCAGTACTTC | CASSYPRRDHYEQYF
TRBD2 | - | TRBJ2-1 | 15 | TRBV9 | TGTGCCAGCAGCGTAGGGACTAGCGGGAGCCTGGGGCAGTTCTTC | CASSVGTSGSLGQFF
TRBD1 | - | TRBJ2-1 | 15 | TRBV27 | TGTGCCAGCAGTTTAGGGGACAGAGCCTACAATGAGCAGTTCTTC | CASSLGDRAYNEQFF
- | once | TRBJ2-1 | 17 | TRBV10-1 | TGCGCCAGCAGTGAGTCTAGGCGTTTGGAGGGGGCTGATGAGCAGTTCTTC | CASSESRRLEGADEQFF
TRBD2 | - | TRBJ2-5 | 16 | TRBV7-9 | TGTGCCAGCATTCGCTGGCAACTAGCGGGCCAAGAGACCCAGTACTTC | CASIRWQLAGQETQYF
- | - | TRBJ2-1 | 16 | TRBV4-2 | TGTGCCAGCAGCCAAGATCAGACTAGTTCTTACAATGAGCAGTTCTTC | CASSQDQTSSYNEQFF
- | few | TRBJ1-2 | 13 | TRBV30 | TGTGCCTGGAGCGCGGGGAGGGACTATGGCTACACCTTC | CAWSAGRDYGYTF